The T cell receptor beta chain described here comes from a study of human T cells and chemical hapten exposure. The library attached unique molecular identifiers to individual cDNA molecules. TCRdb analysed the RACE reads with MiXCR anew, one entry per CDR3 protein. The sample contains 95,000 to 150,000 distinct CDR3 sequences, around an eighth of which appear only once. Indicated time point: pre-sensitization, week 0. Treatment: therapeutic diphenylcyclopropenone sensitization with weekly scalp DPC. This clonotype was picked up a small number of times. Antigen: not known. CDR3 size: 15 residues. Losses at the gene ends were 6 bases for V and 1 base for J; bases not matched to a gene: 7. General study points: No change in TCRs above 1 in 1000 frequency was produced by DPC sensitization. A positive correlation with patch test score was found for PT1 expanded TCR counts.

The origin of this receptor is a woman between 18 and 29 years old with alopecia areata. Some clones in this sample may be carry-over from other donors' samples. The chain recombines TRBV12-3 or TRBV12-4 with TRBJ1-1; 8 positions agree with TRBD1. Sequenced here: whole blood, sampled in connection with sensitization to the hapten diphenylcyclopropenone (DPC). This CDR3 is CASSPLGQGNTEAFF. The CDR3 nucleotides read TGTGCCAGCAGCCCCCTTGGACAGGGGAACACTGAAGCTTTCTTT.